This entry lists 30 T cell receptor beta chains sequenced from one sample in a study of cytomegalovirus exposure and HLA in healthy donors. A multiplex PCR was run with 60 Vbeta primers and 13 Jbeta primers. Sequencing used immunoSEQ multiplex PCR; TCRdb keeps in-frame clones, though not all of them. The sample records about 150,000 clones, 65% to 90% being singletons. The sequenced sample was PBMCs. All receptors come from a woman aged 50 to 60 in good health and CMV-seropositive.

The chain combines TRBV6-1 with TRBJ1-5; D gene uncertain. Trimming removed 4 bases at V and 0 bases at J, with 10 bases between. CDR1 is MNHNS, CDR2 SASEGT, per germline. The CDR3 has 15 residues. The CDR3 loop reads CASSVGAYSNQPQHF. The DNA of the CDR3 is TGTGCCAGCAGTGTGGGAGCCTATAGCAATCAGCCCCAGCATTTT.

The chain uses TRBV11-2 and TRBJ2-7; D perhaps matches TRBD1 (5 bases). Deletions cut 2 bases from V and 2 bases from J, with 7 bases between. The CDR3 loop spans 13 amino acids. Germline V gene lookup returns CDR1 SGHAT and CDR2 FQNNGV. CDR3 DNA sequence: TGTGCCAGCAGCTTACCAGGGACCTACGAGCAGTACTTC. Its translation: CASSLPGTYEQYF.

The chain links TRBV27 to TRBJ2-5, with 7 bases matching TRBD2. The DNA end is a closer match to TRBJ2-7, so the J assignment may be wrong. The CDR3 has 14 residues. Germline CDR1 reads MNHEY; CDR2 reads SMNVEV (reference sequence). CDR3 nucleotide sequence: TGTGCCAGCAGTTTTACAGCGGGGACCTACGAGCAGTACTTC. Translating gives CASSFTAGTYEQYF.

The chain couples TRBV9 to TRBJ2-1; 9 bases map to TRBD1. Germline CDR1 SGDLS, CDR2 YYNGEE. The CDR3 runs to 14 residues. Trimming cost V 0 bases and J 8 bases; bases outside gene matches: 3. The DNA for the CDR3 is TGTGCCAGCAGCGTAGCTGACAGGGGGTATGAGCAGTTCTTC. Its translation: CASSVADRGYEQFF.

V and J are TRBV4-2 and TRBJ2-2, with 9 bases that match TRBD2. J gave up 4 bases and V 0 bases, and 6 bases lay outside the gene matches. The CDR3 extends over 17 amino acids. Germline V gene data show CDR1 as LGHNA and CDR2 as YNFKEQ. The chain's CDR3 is CASSQEGAAGGTGELFF. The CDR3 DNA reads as TGTGCCAGCAGCCAAGAAGGAGCAGCGGGGGGCACCGGGGAGCTGTTTTTT.

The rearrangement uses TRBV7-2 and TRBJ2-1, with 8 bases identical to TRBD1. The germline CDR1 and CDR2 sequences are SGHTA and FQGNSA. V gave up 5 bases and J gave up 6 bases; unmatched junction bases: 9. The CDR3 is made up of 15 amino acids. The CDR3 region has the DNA TGTGCCAGCAGCCCATGGGCGGGGACAGGCAATGAGCAGTTCTTC. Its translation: CASSPWAGTGNEQFF.

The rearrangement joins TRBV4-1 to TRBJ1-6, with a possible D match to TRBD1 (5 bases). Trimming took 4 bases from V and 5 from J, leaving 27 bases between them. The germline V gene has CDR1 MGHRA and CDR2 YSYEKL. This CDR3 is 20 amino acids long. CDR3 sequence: CASSPILSGGGLGNNSPLHF. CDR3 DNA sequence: TGCGCCAGCAGCCCCATATTGTCGGGCGGGGGACTCGGGAATAATTCACCCCTCCACTTT.

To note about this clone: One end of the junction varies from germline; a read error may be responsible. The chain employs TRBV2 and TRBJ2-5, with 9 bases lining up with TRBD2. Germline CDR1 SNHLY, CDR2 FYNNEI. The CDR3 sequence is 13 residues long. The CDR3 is CASRLAGEEIQYF. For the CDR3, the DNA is TGTGCCAGCAGGTTAGCGGGGGAAGAGATCCAGTACTTC. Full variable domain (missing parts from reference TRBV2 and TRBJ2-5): EPEVTQTPSHQVTQMGQEVILRCVPISNHLYFYWYRQILGQKVEFLVSFYNNEISEKSEIFDDQFSVERPDGSNFTLKIRSTKLEDSAMYFCASRLAGEEIQYFGPGTRLLVL.

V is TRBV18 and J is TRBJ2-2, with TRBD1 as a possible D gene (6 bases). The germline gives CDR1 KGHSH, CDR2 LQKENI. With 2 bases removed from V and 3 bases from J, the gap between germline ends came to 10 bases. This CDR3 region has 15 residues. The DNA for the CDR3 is TGTGCCAGCTCACCAAGGACAGTCCACACCGGGGAGCTGTTTTTT. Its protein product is CASSPRTVHTGELFF.

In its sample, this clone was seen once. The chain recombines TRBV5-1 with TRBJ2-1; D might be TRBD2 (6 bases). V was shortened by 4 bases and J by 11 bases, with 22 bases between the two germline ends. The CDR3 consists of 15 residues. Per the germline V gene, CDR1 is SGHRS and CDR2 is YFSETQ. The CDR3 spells CASSQSGGWGNKQFF. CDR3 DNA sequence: TGCGCCAGCAGCCAGAGTGGAGGGTGGGGGAATAAGCAGTTCTTC.

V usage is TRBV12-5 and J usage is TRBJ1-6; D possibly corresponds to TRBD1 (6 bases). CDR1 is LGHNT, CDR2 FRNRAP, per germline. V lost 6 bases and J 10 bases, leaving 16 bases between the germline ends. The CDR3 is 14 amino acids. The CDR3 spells CASGLTGRGSPLHF. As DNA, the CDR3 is TGTGCTAGTGGCCTGACAGGAAGGGGCTCACCCCTCCACTTT.

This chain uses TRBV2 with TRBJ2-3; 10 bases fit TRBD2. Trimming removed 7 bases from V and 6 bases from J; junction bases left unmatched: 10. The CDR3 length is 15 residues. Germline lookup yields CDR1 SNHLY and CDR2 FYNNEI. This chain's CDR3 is CASTSLAGEADTQYF. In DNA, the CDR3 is TGTGCCAGCACGTCCCTAGCGGGGGAAGCCGATACGCAGTATTTT.

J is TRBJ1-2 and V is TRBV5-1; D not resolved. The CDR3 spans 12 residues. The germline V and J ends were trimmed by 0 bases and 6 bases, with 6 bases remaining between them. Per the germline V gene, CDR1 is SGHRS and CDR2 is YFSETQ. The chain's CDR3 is CASSLESDGYTF. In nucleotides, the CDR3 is TGCGCCAGCAGCTTGGAATCTGATGGCTACACCTTC.

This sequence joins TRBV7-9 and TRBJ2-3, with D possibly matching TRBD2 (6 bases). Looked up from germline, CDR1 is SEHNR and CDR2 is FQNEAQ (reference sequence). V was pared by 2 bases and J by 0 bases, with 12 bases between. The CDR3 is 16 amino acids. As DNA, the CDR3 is TGTGCCAGCAGCTTACTTCTTGCGGGGAGCACAGATACGCAGTATTTT. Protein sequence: CASSLLLAGSTDTQYF.

The CDR3 protein is CASSQDRLADRSGELFF. The CDR3 bases are TGTGCCAGCAGCCAAGATAGGCTAGCGGATCGCAGCGGGGAGCTGTTTTTT. J is TRBJ2-2 and V is TRBV4-2, with 7 bases identical to TRBD2. The CDR3 runs 17 residues. Germline V gene lookup returns CDR1 LGHNA and CDR2 YNFKEQ. The ends lost 0 bases at V and 7 bases at J; junction bases unmatched: 11.

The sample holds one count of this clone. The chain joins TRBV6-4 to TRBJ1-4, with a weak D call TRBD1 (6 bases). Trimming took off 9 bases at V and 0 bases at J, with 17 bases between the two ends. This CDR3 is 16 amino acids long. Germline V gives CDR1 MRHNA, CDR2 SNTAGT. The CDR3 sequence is CASLQGSYSTNEKLFF. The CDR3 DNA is TGTGCCAGTCTACAGGGAAGTTATTCAACTAATGAAAAACTGTTTTTT.

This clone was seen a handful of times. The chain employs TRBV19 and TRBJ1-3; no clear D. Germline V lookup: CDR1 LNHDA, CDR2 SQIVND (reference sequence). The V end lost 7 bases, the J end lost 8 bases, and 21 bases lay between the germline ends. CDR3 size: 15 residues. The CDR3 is CASKAEMTGRHTIYF. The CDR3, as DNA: TGTGCCAGTAAGGCGGAAATGACGGGGAGACACACCATATATTTT.

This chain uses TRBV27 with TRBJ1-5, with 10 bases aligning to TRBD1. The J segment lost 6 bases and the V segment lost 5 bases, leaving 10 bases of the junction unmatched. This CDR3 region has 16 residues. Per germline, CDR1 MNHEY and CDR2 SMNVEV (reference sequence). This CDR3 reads CASSPTRTGGSQPQHF. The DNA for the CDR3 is TGTGCCAGCAGTCCAACCCGGACAGGGGGGAGTCAGCCCCAGCATTTT.

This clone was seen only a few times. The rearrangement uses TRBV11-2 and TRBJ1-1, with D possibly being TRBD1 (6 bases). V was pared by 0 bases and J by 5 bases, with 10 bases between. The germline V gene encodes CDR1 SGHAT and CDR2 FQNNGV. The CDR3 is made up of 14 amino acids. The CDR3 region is CASSLDAGTTEAFF. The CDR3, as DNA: TGTGCCAGCAGCTTAGATGCAGGGACAACTGAAGCTTTCTTT.

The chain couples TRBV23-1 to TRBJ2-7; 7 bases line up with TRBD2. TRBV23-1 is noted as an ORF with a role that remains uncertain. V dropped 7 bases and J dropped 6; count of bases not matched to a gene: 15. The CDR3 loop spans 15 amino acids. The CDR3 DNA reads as TGCGCCAGCATGAGCCGTAAGGCCCCGGGGGGCGAGCAGTACTTC. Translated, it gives CASMSRKAPGGEQYF.

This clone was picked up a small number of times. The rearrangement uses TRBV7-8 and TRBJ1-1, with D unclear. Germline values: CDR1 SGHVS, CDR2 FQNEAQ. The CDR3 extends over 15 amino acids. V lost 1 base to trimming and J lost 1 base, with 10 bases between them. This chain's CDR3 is CASSLDLGENTEAFF. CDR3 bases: TGTGCCAGCAGCTTAGATCTAGGAGAGAACACTGAAGCTTTCTTT.

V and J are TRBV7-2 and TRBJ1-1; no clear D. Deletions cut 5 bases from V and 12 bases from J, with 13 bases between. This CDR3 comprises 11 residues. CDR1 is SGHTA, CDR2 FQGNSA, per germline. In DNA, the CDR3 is TGTGCCAGCAGCGCGTACCCCGAACCTTTCTTT. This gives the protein CASSAYPEPFF.

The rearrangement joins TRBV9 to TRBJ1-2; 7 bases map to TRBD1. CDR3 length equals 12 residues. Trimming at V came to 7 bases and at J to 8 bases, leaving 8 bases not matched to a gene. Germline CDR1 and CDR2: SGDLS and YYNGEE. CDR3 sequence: CASEGGRWGYTF. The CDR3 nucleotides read TGTGCCAGCGAAGGGGGCAGATGGGGCTACACCTTC.

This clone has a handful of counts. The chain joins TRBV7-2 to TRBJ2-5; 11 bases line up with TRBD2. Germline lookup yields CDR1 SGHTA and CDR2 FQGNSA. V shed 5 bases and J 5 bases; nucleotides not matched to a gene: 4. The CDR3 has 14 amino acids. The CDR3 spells CASSHRTSGETQYF. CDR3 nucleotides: TGTGCCAGCAGCCACCGGACTAGCGGGGAGACCCAGTACTTC.

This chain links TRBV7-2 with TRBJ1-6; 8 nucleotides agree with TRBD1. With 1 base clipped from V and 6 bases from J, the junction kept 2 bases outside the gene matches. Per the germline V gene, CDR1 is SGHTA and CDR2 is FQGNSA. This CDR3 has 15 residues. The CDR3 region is CASSLEDRANSPLHF. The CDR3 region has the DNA TGTGCCAGCAGCTTAGAGGACAGGGCTAATTCACCCCTCCACTTT. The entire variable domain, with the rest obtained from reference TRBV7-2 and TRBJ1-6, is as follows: GAGVSQSPSNKVTEKGKDVELRCDPISGHTALYWYRQSLGQGLEFLIYFQGNSAPDKSGLPSDRFSAERTGGSVSTLTIQRTQQEDSAVYLCASSLEDRANSPLHFGNGTRLTVT.

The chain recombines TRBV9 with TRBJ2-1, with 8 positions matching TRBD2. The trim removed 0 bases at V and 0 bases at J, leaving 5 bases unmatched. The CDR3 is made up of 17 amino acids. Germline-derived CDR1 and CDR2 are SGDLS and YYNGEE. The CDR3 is CASSVGELADSYNEQFF. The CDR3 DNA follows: TGTGCCAGCAGCGTAGGGGAACTAGCGGACTCCTACAATGAGCAGTTCTTC.

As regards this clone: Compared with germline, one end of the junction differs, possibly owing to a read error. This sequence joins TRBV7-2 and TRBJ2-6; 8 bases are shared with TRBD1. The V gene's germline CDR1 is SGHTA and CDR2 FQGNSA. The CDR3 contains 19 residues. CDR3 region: CAGSYNTGTGGSGANVLTF. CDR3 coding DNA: TGTGCCGGCAGCTACAATACCGGGACAGGAGGCTCTGGGGCCAACGTCCTGACTTTC.

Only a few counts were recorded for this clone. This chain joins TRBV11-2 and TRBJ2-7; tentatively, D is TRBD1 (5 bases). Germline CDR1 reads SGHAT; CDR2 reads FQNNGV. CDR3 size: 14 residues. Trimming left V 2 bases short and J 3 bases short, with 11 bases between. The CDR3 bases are TGTGCCAGCAGCTTAATTTTAGGGGACTACGAGCAGTACTTC. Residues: CASSLILGDYEQYF.

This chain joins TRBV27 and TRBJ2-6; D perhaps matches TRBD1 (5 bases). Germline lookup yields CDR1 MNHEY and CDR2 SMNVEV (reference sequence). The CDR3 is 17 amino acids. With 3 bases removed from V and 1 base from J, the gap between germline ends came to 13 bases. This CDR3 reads CASSFQGIISGANVLTF. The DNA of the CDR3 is TGTGCCAGCAGTTTCCAGGGAATAATTTCTGGGGCCAACGTCCTGACTTTC.

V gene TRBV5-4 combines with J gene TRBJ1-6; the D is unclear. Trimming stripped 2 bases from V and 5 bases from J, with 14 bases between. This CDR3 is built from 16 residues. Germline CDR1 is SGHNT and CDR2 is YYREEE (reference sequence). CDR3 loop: CASSLIDTADNSPLHF. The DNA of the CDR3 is TGTGCCAGCAGCTTAATCGACACGGCAGATAATTCACCCCTCCACTTT.